This T cell receptor beta chain was observed in a study of technical replicates of blood from a few donors. CDR1 and CDR2 (germline): SGHDN, FVKESK. V lost 1 base to trimming and J lost 4 bases, with 19 bases between them. This CDR3 region has 17 residues. Libraries were prepared by immunoSEQ multiplex PCR; TCRdb keeps only in-frame clonotypes and omits some of them. The table records 65,000 to 95,000 clones, approximately 94% of them present only once. The chain recombines TRBV14 with TRBJ1-1; D may be TRBD1 (6 bases). Specimen: T cells isolated from PBMCs. This clonotype was obtained from a human donor in good health. The CDR3 protein is CASSQAEEWGRSTEAFF. CDR3 DNA: TGTGCCAGCAGCCAAGCTGAAGAATGGGGGCGAAGCACTGAAGCTTTCTTT.